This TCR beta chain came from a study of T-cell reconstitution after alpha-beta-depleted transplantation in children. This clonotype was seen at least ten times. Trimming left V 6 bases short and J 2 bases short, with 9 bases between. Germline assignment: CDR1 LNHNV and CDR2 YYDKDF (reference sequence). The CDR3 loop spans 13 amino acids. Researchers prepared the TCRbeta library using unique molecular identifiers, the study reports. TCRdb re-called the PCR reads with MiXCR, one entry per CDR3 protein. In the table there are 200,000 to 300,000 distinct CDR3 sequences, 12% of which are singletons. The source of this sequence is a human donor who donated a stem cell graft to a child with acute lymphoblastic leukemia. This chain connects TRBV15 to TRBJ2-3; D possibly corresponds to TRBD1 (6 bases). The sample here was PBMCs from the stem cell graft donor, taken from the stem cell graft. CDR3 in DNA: TGTGCCACCAGTACAGGGTTCACAGATACGCAGTATTTT. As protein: CATSTGFTDTQYF.